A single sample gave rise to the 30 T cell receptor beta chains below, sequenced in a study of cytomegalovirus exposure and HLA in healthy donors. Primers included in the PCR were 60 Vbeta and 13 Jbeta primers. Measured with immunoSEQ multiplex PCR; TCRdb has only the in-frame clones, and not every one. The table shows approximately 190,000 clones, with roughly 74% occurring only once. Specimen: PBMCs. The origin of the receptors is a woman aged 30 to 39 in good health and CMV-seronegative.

The CDR3 sequence: CASSVGGRAADTQYF. CDR3 bases: TGTGCCAGCAGTGTCGGCGGGAGGGCCGCAGATACGCAGTATTTT. The gene calls are TRBV2 and TRBJ2-3; 9 bases fit TRBD2. In germline, CDR1 is SNHLY, CDR2 FYNNEI. This CDR3 is 15 amino acids long. Losses at the gene ends were 4 bases for V and 4 bases for J; bases not matched to a gene: 6.

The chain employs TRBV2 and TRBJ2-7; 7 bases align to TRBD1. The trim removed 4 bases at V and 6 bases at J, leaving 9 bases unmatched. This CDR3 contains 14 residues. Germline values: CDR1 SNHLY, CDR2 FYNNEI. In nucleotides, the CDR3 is TGTGCCAGCAGTGGGCTTGACAGGGTTAGCGAGCAGTACTTC. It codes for CASSGLDRVSEQYF.

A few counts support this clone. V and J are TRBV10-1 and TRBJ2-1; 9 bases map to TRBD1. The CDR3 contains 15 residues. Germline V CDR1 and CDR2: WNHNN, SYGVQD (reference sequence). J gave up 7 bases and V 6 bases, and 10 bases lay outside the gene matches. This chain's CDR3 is CASSLGQGPVNEQFF. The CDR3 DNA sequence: TGCGCCAGCAGCCTAGGACAGGGGCCCGTAAATGAGCAGTTCTTC.

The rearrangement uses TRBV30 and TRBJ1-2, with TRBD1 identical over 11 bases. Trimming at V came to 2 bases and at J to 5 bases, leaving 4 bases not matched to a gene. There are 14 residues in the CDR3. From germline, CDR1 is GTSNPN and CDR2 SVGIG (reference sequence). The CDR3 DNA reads TGTGCCTGGAGTCCGGACAGGGGGCTTTATGGCTACACCTTC. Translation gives CAWSPDRGLYGYTF. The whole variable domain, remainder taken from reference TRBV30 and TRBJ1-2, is SQTIHQWPATLVQPVGSPLSLECTVEGTSNPNLYWYRQAAGRGLQLLFYSVGIGQISSEVPQNLSASRPQDRQFILSSKKLLLSDSGFYLCAWSPDRGLYGYTFGSGTRLTVV.

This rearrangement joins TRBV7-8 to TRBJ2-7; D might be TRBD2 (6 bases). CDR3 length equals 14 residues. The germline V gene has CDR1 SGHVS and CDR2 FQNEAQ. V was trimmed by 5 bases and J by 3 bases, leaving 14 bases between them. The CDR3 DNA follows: TGTGCCAGCAGCATCGCGGAGGGGCTCTACGAGCAGTACTTC. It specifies CASSIAEGLYEQYF.

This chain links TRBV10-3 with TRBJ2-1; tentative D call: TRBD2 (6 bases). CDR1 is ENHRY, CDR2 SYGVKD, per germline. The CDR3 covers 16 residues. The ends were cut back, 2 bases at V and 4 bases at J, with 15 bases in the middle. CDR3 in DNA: TGTGCCATCAGTGAGGGATTATCTAGCGCATACAATGAGCAGTTCTTC. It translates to CAISEGLSSAYNEQFF.

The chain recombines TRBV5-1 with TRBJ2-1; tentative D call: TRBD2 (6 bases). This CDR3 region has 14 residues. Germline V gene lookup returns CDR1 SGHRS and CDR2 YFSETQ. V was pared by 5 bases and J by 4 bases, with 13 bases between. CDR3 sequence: CASSRLGSYNEQFF. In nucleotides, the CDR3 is TGCGCCAGCAGTAGACTAGGTTCTTACAATGAGCAGTTCTTC.

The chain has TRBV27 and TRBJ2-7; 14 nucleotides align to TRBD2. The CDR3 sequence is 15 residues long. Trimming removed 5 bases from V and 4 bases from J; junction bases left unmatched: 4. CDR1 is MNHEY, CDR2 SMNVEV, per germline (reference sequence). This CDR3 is CASSRGLAGVYEQYF. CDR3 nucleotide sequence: TGTGCCAGCAGTAGGGGACTAGCGGGAGTATACGAGCAGTACTTC.

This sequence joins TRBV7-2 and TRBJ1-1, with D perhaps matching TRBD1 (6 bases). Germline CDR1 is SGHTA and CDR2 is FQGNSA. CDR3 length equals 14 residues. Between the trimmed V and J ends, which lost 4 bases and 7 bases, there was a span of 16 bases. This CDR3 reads CASSSIGGADEAFF. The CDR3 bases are TGTGCCAGCAGCTCGATTGGGGGGGCTGATGAAGCTTTCTTT.

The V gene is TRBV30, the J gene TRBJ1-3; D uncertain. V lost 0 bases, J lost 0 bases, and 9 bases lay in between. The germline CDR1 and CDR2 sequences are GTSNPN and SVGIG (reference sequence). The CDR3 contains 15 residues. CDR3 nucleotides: TGTGCCTGGAGTGTCATCAGTCACTCTGGAAACACCATATATTTT. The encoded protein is CAWSVISHSGNTIYF.

CDR3 DNA sequence: TGTGCCAGCAGCGCTACCCAGACAGGCAACACTGAAGCTTTCTTT. Protein sequence: CASSATQTGNTEAFF. The V gene is TRBV5-6, the J gene TRBJ1-1; weak D call: TRBD1 (6 bases). Between the trimmed V and J ends, which lost 4 bases and 2 bases, there was a span of 15 bases. The CDR3 sequence is 15 residues long. Germline CDR1 and CDR2: SGHDT and YYEEEE. Together with reference TRBV5-6 and TRBJ1-1, the CDR3 gives the full variable domain: DAGVTQSPTHLIKTRGQQVTLRCSPKSGHDTVSWYQQALGQGPQFIFQYYEEEERQRGNFPDRFSGHQFPNYSSELNVNALLLGDSALYLCASSATQTGNTEAFFGQGTRLTVV.

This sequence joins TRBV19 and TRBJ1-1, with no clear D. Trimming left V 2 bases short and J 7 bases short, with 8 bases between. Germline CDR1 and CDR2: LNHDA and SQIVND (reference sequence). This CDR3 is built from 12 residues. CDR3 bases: TGTGCCAGTAGTATAACGGGTAGTGAAGCTTTCTTT. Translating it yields CASSITGSEAFF. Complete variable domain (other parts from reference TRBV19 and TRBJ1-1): DGGITQSPKYLFRKEGQNVTLSCEQNLNHDAMYWYRQDPGQGLRLIYYSQIVNDFQKGDIAEGYSVSREKKESFPLTVTSAQKNPTAFYLCASSITGSEAFFGQGTRLTVV.

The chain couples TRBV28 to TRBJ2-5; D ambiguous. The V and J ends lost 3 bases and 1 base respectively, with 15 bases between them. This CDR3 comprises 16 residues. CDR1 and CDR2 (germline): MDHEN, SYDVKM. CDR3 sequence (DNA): TGTGCCAGCAGTTTTTCATCTCGGTTCCTCCAAGAGACCCAGTACTTC. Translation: CASSFSSRFLQETQYF.

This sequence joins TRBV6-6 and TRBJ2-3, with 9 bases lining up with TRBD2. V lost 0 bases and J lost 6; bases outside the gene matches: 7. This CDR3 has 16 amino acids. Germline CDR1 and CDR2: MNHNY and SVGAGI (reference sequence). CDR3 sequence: CASSYSASGARDTQYF. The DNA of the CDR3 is TGTGCCAGCAGTTACTCCGCTAGCGGGGCTCGGGATACGCAGTATTTT.

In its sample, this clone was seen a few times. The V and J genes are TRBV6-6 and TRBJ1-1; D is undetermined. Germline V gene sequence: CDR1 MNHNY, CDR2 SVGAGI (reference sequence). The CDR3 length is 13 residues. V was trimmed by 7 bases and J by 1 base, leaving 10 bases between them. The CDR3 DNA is TGTGCCAGCAAGAACACCCAGAACACTGAAGCTTTCTTT. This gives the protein CASKNTQNTEAFF.

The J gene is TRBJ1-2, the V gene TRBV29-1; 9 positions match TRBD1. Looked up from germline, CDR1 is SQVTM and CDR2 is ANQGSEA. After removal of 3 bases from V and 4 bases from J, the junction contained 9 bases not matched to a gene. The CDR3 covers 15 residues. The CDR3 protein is CSVDPTGGYSYGYTF. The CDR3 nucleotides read TGCAGCGTTGACCCGACAGGGGGATATAGCTATGGCTACACCTTC.

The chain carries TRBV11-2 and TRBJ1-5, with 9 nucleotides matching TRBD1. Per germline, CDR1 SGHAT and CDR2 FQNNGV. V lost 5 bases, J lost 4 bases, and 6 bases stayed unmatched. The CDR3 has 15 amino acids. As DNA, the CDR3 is TGTGCCAGCAGCCAAGGACAGGGGAGAAATCAGCCCCAGCATTTT. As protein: CASSQGQGRNQPQHF.

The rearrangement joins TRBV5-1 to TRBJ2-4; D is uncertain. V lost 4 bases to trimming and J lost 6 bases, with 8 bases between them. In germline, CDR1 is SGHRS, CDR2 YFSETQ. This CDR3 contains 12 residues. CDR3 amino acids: CASSGEINIQYF. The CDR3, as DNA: TGCGCCAGCAGCGGAGAAATAAACATTCAGTACTTC.

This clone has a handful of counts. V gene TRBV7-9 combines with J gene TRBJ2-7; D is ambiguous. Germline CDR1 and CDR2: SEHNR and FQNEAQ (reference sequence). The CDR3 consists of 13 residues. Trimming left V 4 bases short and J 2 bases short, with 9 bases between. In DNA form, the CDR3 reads TGTGCCAGCAGCTCCGGTGGTACCTACGAGCAGTACTTC. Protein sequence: CASSSGGTYEQYF.

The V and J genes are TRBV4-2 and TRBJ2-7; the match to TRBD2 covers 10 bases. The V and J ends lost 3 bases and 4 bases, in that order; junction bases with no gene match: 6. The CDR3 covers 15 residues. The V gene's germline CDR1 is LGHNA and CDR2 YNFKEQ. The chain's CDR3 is CASSQPGLASYEQYF. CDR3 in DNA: TGTGCCAGCAGCCAGCCGGGACTAGCGTCGTACGAGCAGTACTTC.

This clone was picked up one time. This CDR3 is CASSPGLASYEQFF. DNA of the CDR3: TGCGCCAGCAGCCCCGGACTAGCGTCCTATGAGCAGTTCTTC. The rearrangement joins TRBV5-1 to TRBJ2-1; 9 bases fit TRBD2. This CDR3 has 14 amino acids. Trimming took 4 bases from V and 8 from J; bases not matched to a gene: 7. Germline V gives CDR1 SGHRS, CDR2 YFSETQ.

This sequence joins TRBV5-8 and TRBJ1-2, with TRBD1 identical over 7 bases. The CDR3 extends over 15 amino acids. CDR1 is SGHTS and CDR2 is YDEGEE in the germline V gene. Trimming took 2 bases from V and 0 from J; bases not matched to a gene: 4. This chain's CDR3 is CASSFRDRANYGYTF. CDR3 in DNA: TGTGCCAGCAGCTTCCGGGACAGAGCTAACTATGGCTACACCTTC. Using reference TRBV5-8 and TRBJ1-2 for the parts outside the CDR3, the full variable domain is EAGVTQSPTHLIKTRGQQATLRCSPISGHTSVYWYQQALGLGLQFLLWYDEGEERNRGNFPPRFSGRQFPNYSSELNVNALELEDSALYLCASSFRDRANYGYTFGSGTRLTVV.

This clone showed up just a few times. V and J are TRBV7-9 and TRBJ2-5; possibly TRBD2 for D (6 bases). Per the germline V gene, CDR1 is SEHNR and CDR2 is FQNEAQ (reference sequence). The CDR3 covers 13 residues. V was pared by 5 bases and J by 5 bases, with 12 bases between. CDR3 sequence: CASSLLARETQYF. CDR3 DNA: TGTGCCAGCAGCCTACTAGCCAGGGAGACCCAGTACTTC.

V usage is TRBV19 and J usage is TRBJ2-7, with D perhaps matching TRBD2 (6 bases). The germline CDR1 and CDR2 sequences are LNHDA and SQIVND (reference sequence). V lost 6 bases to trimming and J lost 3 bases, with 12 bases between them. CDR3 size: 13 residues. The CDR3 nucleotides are TGTGCCAGTAGCCCTACCGGGGGCTACGAGCAGTACTTC. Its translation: CASSPTGGYEQYF.

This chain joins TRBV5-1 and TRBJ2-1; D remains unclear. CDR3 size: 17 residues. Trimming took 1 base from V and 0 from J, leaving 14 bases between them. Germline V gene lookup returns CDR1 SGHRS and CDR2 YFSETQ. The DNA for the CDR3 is TGCGCCAGCAGCTTGAATCTAGTGTTCAGCTCCTACAATGAGCAGTTCTTC. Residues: CASSLNLVFSSYNEQFF.

CDR3 amino acids: CASSLTGSWDTQYF. Written as DNA, the CDR3 is TGTGCCAGCAGCTTAACCGGGAGTTGGGATACGCAGTATTTT. The J gene is TRBJ2-3, the V gene TRBV11-2; weak D call: TRBD2 (6 bases). The CDR3 runs to 14 residues. V dropped 2 bases and J dropped 6 bases, with 12 bases sitting between them. Germline V CDR1 and CDR2: SGHAT, FQNNGV.

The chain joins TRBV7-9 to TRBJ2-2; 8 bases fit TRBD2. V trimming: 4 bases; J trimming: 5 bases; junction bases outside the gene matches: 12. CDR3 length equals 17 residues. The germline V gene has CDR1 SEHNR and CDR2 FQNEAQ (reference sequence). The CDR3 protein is CASSWASGTRPTGELFF. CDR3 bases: TGTGCCAGCAGCTGGGCCTCGGGGACTAGGCCAACCGGGGAGCTGTTTTTT.

The CDR3 protein is CASSELDHPGAGELFF. CDR3 bases: TGCGCCAGCAGTGAGCTGGACCACCCAGGGGCCGGGGAGCTGTTTTTT. V is TRBV10-1 and J is TRBJ2-2; a possible D gene is TRBD1 (6 bases). The V gene lost 2 bases and the J gene lost 6 bases, with 16 bases spanning the gap. This CDR3 comprises 16 residues. The germline CDR1 and CDR2 sequences are WNHNN and SYGVQD (reference sequence).

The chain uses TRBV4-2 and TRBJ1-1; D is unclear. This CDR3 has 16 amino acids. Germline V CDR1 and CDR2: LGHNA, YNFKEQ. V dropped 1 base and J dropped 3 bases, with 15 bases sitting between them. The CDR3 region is CASSQGRGGPDTEAFF. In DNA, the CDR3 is TGTGCCAGCAGCCAAGGTCGGGGAGGACCGGACACTGAAGCTTTCTTT.

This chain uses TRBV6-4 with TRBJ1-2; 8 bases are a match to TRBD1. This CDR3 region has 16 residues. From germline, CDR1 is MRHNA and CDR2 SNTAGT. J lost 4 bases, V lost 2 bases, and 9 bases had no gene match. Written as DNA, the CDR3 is TGTGCCAGCAGTGACCTCGCAGGGGGCTTTCCCTATGGCTACACCTTC. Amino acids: CASSDLAGGFPYGYTF.